Listed below are T cell receptor beta chains from one sample, sequenced in a study of CD8 T cells in ankylosing spondylitis. TCRdb processed the 5' RACE reads anew with MiXCR; each CDR3 protein has one entry. The sample records 250,000 to 350,000 distinct CDR3 sequences, around 21% being singletons. Material: blood, either unsorted or a sorted T cell fraction (not recorded which). Receptors were obtained from a female donor with ankylosing spondylitis or in good health (not recorded which). Each CDR3 is given with its conserved first and last residue. Each record gives: V gene, clone size, D gene, J gene, CDR3 DNA, CDR3 protein. D genes are given only for firm matches. Clone size is shown for a subset of rows, as once, few, many or a class of expanded clone.

TRBV5-6	.	TRBD2	TRBJ2-1	TGTGCCAGCAGCCCGGGTGCGGGAGTATCCTACAATGAGCAGTTCTTC	CASSPGAGVSYNEQFF
TRBV5-1	many	.	TRBJ2-1	TGCGCCAGCAGCCTCCTGAGGACTACCGATGAGCAGTTCTTC	CASSLLRTTDEQFF
TRBV20-1	.	.	TRBJ2-3	TGCAGTGCTAGTTCCACCAGGGGTACAGATACGCAGTATTTT	CSASSTRGTDTQYF
TRBV10-3	few	TRBD2	TRBJ2-7	TGTGCCATCAGTGATCGGACTAGCGGGGATTACGAGCAGTACTTC	CAISDRTSGDYEQYF
TRBV20-1	few	.	TRBJ2-5	TGCAGTGCTCCTCCCGACTCTCAAGAGACCCAGTACTTC	CSAPPDSQETQYF
TRBV6-5	many	TRBD1	TRBJ2-5	TGTGCCAGCAGTCACCTCGGTACTGGGCAGGGGGTCACCCAGTACTTC	CASSHLGTGQGVTQYF
TRBV5-1	.	.	TRBJ2-1	TGCGCCAGCAGCTTGGCTAGGAAGGAGCAGTTCTTC	CASSLARKEQFF
TRBV6-2/TRBV6-3	.	TRBD1	TRBJ1-1	TGTGCCAGCAGTTACCTCACAGGGGGTAAAACTGAAGCTTTCTTT	CASSYLTGGKTEAFF
TRBV7-9	many	.	TRBJ2-3	TGTGCCAGCAGCTTAGCTACAGGGAGTGGTGGCACAGATACGCAGTATTTT	CASSLATGSGGTDTQYF
TRBV7-2	.	.	TRBJ2-6	TGTGCCAGCAGCTTAAAGTCGGGTGGCGGGGCCAACGTCCTGACTTTC	CASSLKSGGGANVLTF
TRBV12-3/TRBV12-4	.	TRBD1	TRBJ2-3	TGTGCCACCCTCCGGGACAGTCGCACAGATACGCAGTATTTT	CATLRDSRTDTQYF
TRBV24-1	.	.	TRBJ2-7	TGTGCCACCAGCAGAGCCGGGACACCGGACGAGCAGTACTTC	CATSRAGTPDEQYF
TRBV12-3/TRBV12-4	few	.	TRBJ2-5	TGTGCCAGCAGTTTAAACGCGGGCGAGACCCAGTACTTC	CASSLNAGETQYF
TRBV20-1	.	.	TRBJ1-1	TGCAGTGCTAGTTTCAACACTGAAGCTTTCTTT	CSASFNTEAFF
TRBV7-8	.	TRBD2	TRBJ2-1	TGTGCCAGCAGCCTTGAGCGGGGTAACAATGAGCAGTTCTTC	CASSLERGNNEQFF
TRBV20-1	few	.	TRBJ2-3	TGCAGTGCTGGTGGCAGGGGGGCAGATACGCAGTATTTT	CSAGGRGADTQYF
TRBV7-3	.	TRBD2	TRBJ2-1	TGTGCCAGCAGCGCCGTCCCGGGACTAGCGGACAATGAGCAGTTCTTC	CASSAVPGLADNEQFF
TRBV6-1	few	.	TRBJ1-2	TGTGCCAGCAGAATTAATAGCGTCTATGGCTACACCTTC	CASRINSVYGYTF
TRBV20-1	few	TRBD1	TRBJ2-3	TGCAGTGCTAGAGAAACCAGGGGGTACGCAGATACGCAGTATTTT	CSARETRGYADTQYF
TRBV12-3/TRBV12-4	.	TRBD1	TRBJ1-3	TGTGCCAGCAGTTTAATGCAGGGGGCCGCCGAGGGTTTT	CASSLMQGAAEGF